This T cell receptor delta chain was obtained from a study of gamma-delta T cells after stem cell transplantation. The CDR3 runs to 20 residues. The V gene's germline CDR1 is GEAIGNYY and CDR2 EKD. TCRdb reprocessed the RT-PCR reads using CATT. The sample holds about 1,300 delta-chain clones; less than 2% are singletons and the top ten take roughly 60%. This clone came up a few times. For this DNA, TCRdb reports the protein of a much larger clone, which diverges at residue 18, most likely from a read error; the protein presented here is translated directly from the DNA. V is TRDV2 and J is TRDJ1; perhaps TRDD1 as D (5 bases). The source of this sequence is a human donor. It is not recorded whose cells these are; they may come from a transplant donor. The sample comprised gamma-delta T cells. CDR3 bases: TGTGCCTGTGACTCAATAGATTCTTACAACTTTATAAACGTCACCGATAAACCCATCTTT. It is translated as CACDSIDSYNFINVTDKPIF.